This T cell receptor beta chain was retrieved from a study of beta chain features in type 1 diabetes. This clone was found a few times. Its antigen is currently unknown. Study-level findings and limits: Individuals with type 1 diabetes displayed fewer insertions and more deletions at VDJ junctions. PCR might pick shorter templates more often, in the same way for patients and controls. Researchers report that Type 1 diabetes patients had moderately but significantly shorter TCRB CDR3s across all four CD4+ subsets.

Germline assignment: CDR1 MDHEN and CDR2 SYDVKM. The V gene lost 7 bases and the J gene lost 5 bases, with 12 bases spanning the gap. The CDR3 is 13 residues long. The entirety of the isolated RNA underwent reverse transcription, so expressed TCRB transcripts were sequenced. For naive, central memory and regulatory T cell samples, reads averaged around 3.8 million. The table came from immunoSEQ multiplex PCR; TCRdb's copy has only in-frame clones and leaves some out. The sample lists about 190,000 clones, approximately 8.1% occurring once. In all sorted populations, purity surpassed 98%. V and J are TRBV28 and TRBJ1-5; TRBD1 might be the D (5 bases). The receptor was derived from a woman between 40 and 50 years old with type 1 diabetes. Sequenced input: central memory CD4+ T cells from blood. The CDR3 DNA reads TGTGCCAGCACCTCCGGGGGGTATCAGCCCCAGCATTTT. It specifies CASTSGGYQPQHF.